This TCR beta chain was captured by sequencing in a study of blood T cell repertoires in COVID-19. The V and J ends lost 5 bases and 1 base respectively, with 8 bases between them. CDR3 length equals 13 residues. CDR1 SEHNR and CDR2 FQNEAQ come from the germline V gene (reference sequence). Clones were sequenced by immunoSEQ multiplex PCR, and TCRdb holds only the in-frame ones, with some missing. The table includes some 300,000 clones, roughly 89% detected once. The chain employs TRBV7-9 and TRBJ1-1; D not resolved. Sequencing input: peripheral blood. The clonotype originates from a woman in her 30s with COVID-19, enrolled during active disease. The CDR3 coding sequence is TGTGCCAGCAGCCAAGAGAGGAACACTGAAGCTTTCTTT. It encodes CASSQERNTEAFF. Complete variable domain (other parts from reference TRBV7-9 and TRBJ1-1): DTGVSQNPRHKITKRGQNVTFRCDPISEHNRLYWYRQTLGQGPEFLTYFQNEAQLEKSRLLSDRFSAERPKGSFSTLEIQRTEQGDSAMYLCASSQERNTEAFFGQGTRLTVV.